This TCR beta chain was captured in a study of CD8 T cells in ankylosing spondylitis. Study-wide points: Among TCR beta sequences, a motif of under ten highly homologous variants appeared characteristic of ankylosing spondylitis blood. As for the disease-linked clones, they showed a CD8+ phenotype and occurred at relatively low frequencies in peripheral blood. Matched ankylosing spondylitis synovial fluid reportedly contained a significantly enriched population of disease-linked clones.

TCRdb re-called the 5' RACE reads through MiXCR, storing one row per CDR3 protein. Of around 130,000 distinct CDR3 sequences in the sample, more than 6.5% were seen once. This clonotype came up many times. Antigen unknown. Trimming removed 9 bases at V and 7 bases at J, with 18 bases between. CDR3 size: 13 residues. Germline V lookup: CDR1 MDHEN, CDR2 SYDVKM. This TCR derives from a male donor with ankylosing spondylitis or in good health (not recorded which). The material sequenced was blood, either unsorted or a sorted T cell fraction (not recorded which). This chain joins TRBV28 and TRBJ1-2; TRBD1 might be the D (6 bases). The CDR3 loop reads CASCEPTGTGYTF. The CDR3 DNA reads as TGTGCCAGTTGTGAACCCACAGGGACTGGCTACACCTTC.